Below, 5 T cell receptor beta chains from the same sample are listed, as sequenced in a study of shared clonotypes between healthy human individuals. The naive CD8 population came from CD45RO-negative cells selected for CCR7, without terminally differentiated effector memory CD45RA+ cells. TCRdb's table, derived via immunoSEQ multiplex PCR, lists solely in-frame clones and lacks some. The profile shows about 2.1 million clones, roughly 91% of them singletons. Sequenced input: naive CD8+ T cells from PBMCs. These receptors were obtained from a young man in good health. Some clones in this sample may be carry-over from other donors' samples.

The chain couples TRBV6-5 to TRBJ2-7; D gene unclear. The germline V and J ends were trimmed by 5 bases and 6 bases, with 17 bases remaining between them. The germline CDR1 and CDR2 sequences are MNHEY and SVGAGI. The CDR3 loop spans 14 amino acids. The CDR3 coding sequence is TGTGCCAGCAGTCCTGGCCGAGCAGGAAGCGAGCAGTACTTC. The encoded protein is CASSPGRAGSEQYF.

The CDR3 reads CASSSAAGADTQYF. The CDR3 region has the DNA TGTGCCAGCAGCTCTGCAGCTGGCGCAGATACGCAGTATTTT. The V and J genes are TRBV5-6 and TRBJ2-3, with no clear D. The ends were cut back, 3 bases at V and 4 bases at J, with 12 bases in the middle. From germline, CDR1 is SGHDT and CDR2 YYEEEE. The CDR3 consists of 14 residues.

For this clone: A junction boundary mismatches the germline segment, possibly from a read error. The V and J genes are TRBV5-5 and TRBJ2-2, with 7 bases identical to TRBD1. Germline V gene sequence: CDR1 SGHKS, CDR2 YYEKEE (reference sequence). The CDR3 consists of 16 residues. CDR3 in amino acids: CVSSSSGTEMAGELFF. DNA for the CDR3: TGTGTCAGCAGCTCATCCGGGACAGAAATGGCCGGGGAGCTGTTTTTT.

This chain links TRBV30 with TRBJ1-1; no firm D call. Trimming cost V 3 bases and J 1 base, with 27 bases left between them. The length of the CDR3 is 19 residues. Germline V lookup: CDR1 GTSNPN, CDR2 SVGIG (reference sequence). CDR3 DNA sequence: TGTGCCTGGAGCCAACAGAGTTCGGAGGCCCCCTATAAGAACACTGAAGCTTTCTTT. This gives the protein CAWSQQSSEAPYKNTEAFF.

In its sample, this clone was seen once. This sample also contains other DNA sequences that code for the same CDR3. This chain connects TRBV4-2 to TRBJ2-1; D not resolved. Trimming shortened V by 4 bases and J by 1 base, and 2 bases separated the two germline ends. Looked up from germline, CDR1 is LGHNA and CDR2 is YNFKEQ. The CDR3 runs to 12 residues. This chain's CDR3 is CASSPSYNEQFF. In DNA, the CDR3 is TGTGCCAGCAGCCCATCCTACAATGAGCAGTTCTTC.